The 16 T cell receptor beta chains below all came from one sample that was sequenced in a study of blood T cell repertoires in COVID-19 (dated by TCRdb to 2018 to 2020). Preparation of the library involved the immunoSEQ multiplex PCR assay. Imported from immuneACCESS, the table was reduced by TCRdb to in-frame sequences with V and J called. These copies leave out some clones; in studies compared against another copy, an unresolved V gene accounts for under half, and the cause of the remainder is not known. The table for this sample lists 200,000 to 300,000 clones; 80% to 90% of them were counted only once. 3.7% of the sample is in the top ten clones. The sample consisted of peripheral blood. The origin of the receptors is a woman aged 40 to 50 with acute or convalescent COVID-19.

The chain is built from TRBV5-5 and TRBJ2-7; TRBD1 matches at 8 bases. The J segment lost 0 bases and the V segment lost 5 bases, leaving 4 bases of the junction unmatched. This CDR3 contains 14 residues. Germline V gene lookup returns CDR1 SGHKS and CDR2 YYEKEE (reference sequence). The CDR3 spells CASRWDRSSYEQYV. The DNA for the CDR3 is TGTGCCAGCAGGTGGGACAGGAGCTCCTACGAGCAGTACGTC.

This clone was found a few times. The V call is TRBV19, the J call TRBJ1-2, with D unclear. Per the germline V gene, CDR1 is LNHDA and CDR2 is SQIVND (reference sequence). There are 11 residues in the CDR3. The V end lost 9 bases, the J end lost 3 bases, and 8 bases lay between the germline ends. The CDR3 protein is CASRRDYGYTF. As DNA, the CDR3 is TGTGCCAGCAGGCGGGACTATGGCTACACCTTC.

The V call is TRBV24-1, the J call TRBJ2-3; 10 positions agree with TRBD2. The CDR3 runs to 17 residues. Germline-derived CDR1 and CDR2 are KGHDR and SFDVKD. Trimming took 2 bases from V and 4 from J; bases not matched to a gene: 8. This chain's CDR3 is CATSDSGTSEAPDTQYF. CDR3 sequence (DNA): TGTGCCACCAGTGATTCCGGGACTAGCGAGGCCCCAGATACGCAGTATTTT.

V usage is TRBV6-6 and J usage is TRBJ1-1; TRBD1 might be the D (6 bases). Germline assignment: CDR1 MNHNY and CDR2 SVGAGI (reference sequence). V shed 4 bases and J shed 6 bases, with 15 bases lying between them. The CDR3 sequence is 14 residues long. CDR3 DNA: TGTGCCAGCAGTTCCTACGTGACAGGACCTGAAGCTTTCTTT. Its translation is CASSSYVTGPEAFF.

The chain uses TRBV9 and TRBJ2-2; 7 positions match TRBD1. CDR1 is SGDLS, CDR2 YYNGEE, per germline. V trimming: 0 bases; J trimming: 4 bases; junction bases outside the gene matches: 3. The CDR3 contains 15 residues. CDR3 sequence reads: CASSVVGGGTGELFF. The CDR3 bases are TGTGCCAGCAGCGTAGTAGGGGGCGGCACCGGGGAGCTGTTTTTT.

This rearrangement joins TRBV23-1 to TRBJ2-1, with D possibly matching TRBD2 (5 bases). TRBV23-1 carries the ORF label, with uncertain function. Trimming pared 3 bases from V and 4 bases from J, leaving 10 bases between. CDR3 length equals 14 residues. The DNA of the CDR3 is TGCGCCAGCAGTCACCCCGGGATATACAATGAGCAGTTCTTC. Translation: CASSHPGIYNEQFF.

The J gene is TRBJ1-4, the V gene TRBV3-1 (or the pseudogene TRBV3-2); D ambiguous. The V end lost 5 bases, the J end lost 0 bases, and 10 bases lay between the germline ends. This CDR3 spans 15 amino acids. Germline values: CDR1 LGHDT, CDR2 YNNKEL (reference sequence). This chain's CDR3 is CASSSYPSTNEKLFF. CDR3 bases: TGTGCCAGCAGCTCCTACCCCTCAACTAATGAAAAACTGTTTTTT.

The CDR3 is CASSRVGTGIGTTNEKLFF. The CDR3 nucleotides read TGCGCCAGCAGCCGAGTAGGGACAGGGATCGGGACAACTAATGAAAAACTGTTTTTT. This sequence joins TRBV4-1 and TRBJ1-4, with TRBD1 matching 9 bases. The J segment lost 0 bases and the V segment lost 4 bases, leaving 12 bases of the junction unmatched. The CDR3 is 19 residues long. CDR1 is MGHRA and CDR2 is YSYEKL in the germline V gene.

The rearrangement uses TRBV7-2 and TRBJ1-5; weak D call: TRBD1 (6 bases). Trimming took off 6 bases at V and 7 bases at J, with 13 bases between the two ends. The CDR3 spans 13 residues. Germline CDR1 SGHTA, CDR2 FQGNSA. DNA for the CDR3: TGTGCCAGCAGGAGTGGGGGCGGACAGCCCCAGCATTTT. Its translation: CASRSGGGQPQHF. The variable domain in full, with the rest retrieved from reference TRBV7-2 and TRBJ1-5, is GAGVSQSPSNKVTEKGKDVELRCDPISGHTALYWYRQSLGQGLEFLIYFQGNSAPDKSGLPSDRFSAERTGGSVSTLTIQRTQQEDSAVYLCASRSGGGQPQHFGDGTRLSIL.

The chain joins TRBV6-6 to TRBJ1-5, with TRBD1 identical over 8 bases. Trimming took 6 bases from V and 6 from J; bases not matched to a gene: 10. The CDR3 is 15 amino acids. From germline, CDR1 is MNHNY and CDR2 SVGAGI (reference sequence). CDR3 sequence (DNA): TGTGCCAGCAGGAACTTGGACAGGGTTGCTCAGCCCCAGCATTTT. This codes for CASRNLDRVAQPQHF.

This chain joins TRBV5-4 and TRBJ1-1; 7 bases are shared with TRBD1. The length of the CDR3 is 16 residues. The trim removed 4 bases at V and 1 base at J, leaving 10 bases unmatched. Germline assignment: CDR1 SGHNT and CDR2 YYREEE (reference sequence). The CDR3 sequence: CASSRPPGTANTEAFF. In DNA form, the CDR3 reads TGTGCCAGCAGCAGGCCTCCCGGGACAGCGAACACTGAAGCTTTCTTT.

This clone was detected only once. V is TRBV11-1 and J is TRBJ2-2, with TRBD2 matching over 7 bases. This CDR3 has 14 residues. The V segment lost 1 base and the J segment 8 bases; nucleotides outside the gene matches: 4. Germline V gives CDR1 SGHAT, CDR2 FQDESV (reference sequence). The CDR3 DNA follows: TGTGCCAGCAGCTTAGAAGACGGGAGGGGGGAGCTGTTTTTT. It encodes CASSLEDGRGELFF.

This chain connects TRBV6-5 to TRBJ1-1; the D is unclear. This CDR3 contains 15 residues. Trimming removed 0 bases from V and 1 base from J, with 9 bases in between. CDR1 is MNHEY, CDR2 SVGAGI, per germline. The CDR3 coding sequence is TGTGCCAGCAGTTACTCAGGAGGGAAGAACACTGAAGCTTTCTTT. Protein sequence: CASSYSGGKNTEAFF.

The chain links TRBV9 to TRBJ2-1, with 14 bases that match TRBD2. This CDR3 comprises 18 residues. The V gene end was trimmed by 3 bases and the J gene end by 7 bases; junction bases not matched to a gene: 12. CDR1 and CDR2 (germline): SGDLS, YYNGEE. CDR3 loop: CASSATSGGAYRTNEQFF. The CDR3, as DNA: TGTGCCAGCAGCGCGACTAGCGGGGGGGCCTATAGGACAAATGAGCAGTTCTTC.

A note on this clone: One end of the junction varies from germline; a read error may be responsible. The CDR3 spells CASSQSSGGWLIF. CDR3 coding DNA: TGTGCCAGCAGCCAAAGTAGCGGGGGTTGGTTGATCTTC. This chain uses TRBV3-1 (or the pseudogene TRBV3-2) with TRBJ2-1, with 9 bases identical to TRBD2. CDR1 LGHDT and CDR2 YNNKEL come from the germline V gene (reference sequence). CDR3 length: 13 residues.

The CDR3 region is CATSRDVEGASTGYTF. DNA for the CDR3: TGTGCCACCAGCAGAGATGTGGAGGGGGCGTCAACTGGCTACACCTTC. V and J are TRBV15 and TRBJ1-2; TRBD1 aligns across 7 bases. The length of the CDR3 is 16 residues. The V gene end was trimmed by 0 bases and the J gene end by 7 bases; junction bases not matched to a gene: 11. CDR1 is LNHNV, CDR2 YYDKDF, per germline (reference sequence).